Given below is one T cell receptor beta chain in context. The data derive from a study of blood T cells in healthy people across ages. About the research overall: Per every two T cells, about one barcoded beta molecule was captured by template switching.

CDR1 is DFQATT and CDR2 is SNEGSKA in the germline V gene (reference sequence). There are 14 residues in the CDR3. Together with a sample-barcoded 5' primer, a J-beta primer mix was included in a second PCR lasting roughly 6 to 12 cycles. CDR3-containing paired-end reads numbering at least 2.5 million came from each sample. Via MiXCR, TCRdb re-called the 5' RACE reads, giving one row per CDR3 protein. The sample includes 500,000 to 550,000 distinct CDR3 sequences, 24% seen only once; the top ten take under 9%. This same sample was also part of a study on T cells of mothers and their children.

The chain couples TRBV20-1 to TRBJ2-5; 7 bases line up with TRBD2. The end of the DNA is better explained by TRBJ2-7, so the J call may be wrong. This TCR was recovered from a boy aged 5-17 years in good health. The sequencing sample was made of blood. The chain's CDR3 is CSAPGLGSSYEQYF. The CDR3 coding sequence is TGCAGTGCTCCCGGACTAGGGAGCTCCTACGAGCAGTACTTC.